The rows below give T cell receptor beta chains drawn from one sample of a study of T cells in Graves' hyperthyroidism and ophthalmopathy. One entry per CDR3 protein, called by TCRdb with MiXCR from the multiplex PCR reads. The data show around 480,000 distinct CDR3 sequences, roughly 14% seen once. The sequencing sample was made of blood. The receptors originated from a woman younger than 30 with Graves' hyperthyroidism. The CDR3 runs from the conserved cysteine through the conserved F or W. A D gene is named only where the DNA matches it firmly. Part of the rows lack a size; the others show once, few, many or a class for expanded clones.

J,V,D,size,CDR3,DNA
TRBJ2-7,TRBV24-1,TRBD2,-,CATSAATSGDSYEQYF,TGTGCCACCAGTGCCGCGACTAGCGGAGATTCCTACGAGCAGTACTTC
TRBJ1-4,TRBV10-1,-,-,CASSAGEIEKLFF,TGCGCCAGCAGTGCGGGGGAAATTGAAAAACTGTTTTTT
TRBJ2-4,TRBV6-1,TRBD1,-,CASSPDRGAKNIQYF,TGTGCCAGCAGCCCAGACAGGGGGGCCAAAAACATTCAGTACTTC
TRBJ1-1,TRBV12-3/TRBV12-4,-,many,CASRQAGGTEAFF,TGTGCCAGCAGACAGGCTGGGGGCACTGAAGCTTTCTTT
TRBJ1-3,TRBV6-1,TRBD1,many,CASRTSGQGFFGNTIYF,TGTGCCAGCAGGACCTCAGGACAGGGGTTCTTTGGAAACACCATATATTTT
TRBJ2-3,TRBV12-3/TRBV12-4,-,-,CASSLGVGSGTDTQYF,TGTGCCAGCAGTTTAGGGGTAGGGTCTGGTACAGATACGCAGTATTTT
TRBJ1-4,TRBV29-1,-,few,CSVGGGSEKLFF,TGCAGCGTTGGGGGGGGTAGTGAAAAACTGTTTTTT
TRBJ2-1,TRBV28,-,-,CASSLQLNEQFF,TGTGCCAGCAGTCTCCAGCTAAATGAGCAGTTCTTC
TRBJ1-5,TRBV24-1,-,few,CATSDRGFQPQHF,TGTGCCACCAGTGACAGGGGTTTTCAGCCCCAGCATTTT
TRBJ2-3,TRBV28,-,many,CASTPGGGARTADNTDTQYF,TGTGCCAGCACCCCGGGTGGGGGGGCGCGAACAGCAGACAACACAGATACGCAGTATTTT
TRBJ2-3,TRBV28,TRBD2,-,CASSLWTSGSFDTQYF,TGTGCCAGCAGTTTATGGACTAGCGGGAGTTTCGATACGCAGTATTTT
TRBJ1-3,TRBV20-1,TRBD1,-,CSAFRQGAGNTIYF,TGCAGTGCTTTCCGACAGGGGGCTGGAAACACCATATATTTT
TRBJ1-2,TRBV6-1,TRBD1,many,CASSSGTGFNGYTF,TGTGCCAGCAGTTCCGGGACAGGTTTTAATGGCTACACCTTC
TRBJ2-1,TRBV30,-,many,CAWNLVGEQFF,TGTGCCTGGAACTTAGTCGGTGAGCAGTTCTTC
TRBJ2-5,TRBV12-3/TRBV12-4,TRBD2,many,CASSHGLAGVLETQYF,TGTGCCAGCAGCCATGGACTAGCGGGAGTCTTGGAGACCCAGTACTTC
TRBJ1-5,TRBV18,-,few,CASSLGQRRNQPQHF,TGTGCCAGCTCACTGGGCCAGAGACGGAATCAGCCCCAGCATTTT
TRBJ2-1,TRBV27,-,-,CASNPTGSPGEQFF,TGTGCCAGCAATCCAACCGGGAGCCCTGGTGAGCAGTTCTTC
TRBJ1-6,TRBV30,-,many,CAWSELLGSNSPLHF,TGTGCCTGGAGTGAACTTCTTGGGAGTAATTCACCCCTCCACTTT
TRBJ1-3,TRBV15,-,-,CATSRVRGNTIYF,TGTGCCACCAGCAGAGTACGGGGAAACACCATATATTTT
TRBJ1-4,TRBV11-1,-,-,CASSLAVAGEKLFF,TGTGCCAGCAGCTTAGCGGTTGCAGGGGAAAAACTGTTTTTT
TRBJ2-2,TRBV15,TRBD1,-,CATSSSDRVTGELFF,TGTGCCACCAGCAGTTCGGACAGGGTCACCGGGGAGCTGTTTTTT
TRBJ1-1,TRBV19,-,many,CASSIGGRGEAFF,TGTGCCAGTAGTATCGGAGGTCGTGGAGAAGCTTTCTTT
TRBJ2-7,TRBV9,TRBD2,many,CASSVGLAGGSTRQYF,TGTGCCAGCAGCGTAGGACTAGCGGGAGGGTCCACCAGGCAGTACTTC
TRBJ1-1,TRBV3-1,-,many,CASSQVGMRREAFF,TGTGCCAGCAGCCAAGTGGGGATGCGGAGGGAAGCTTTCTTT
TRBJ2-2,TRBV28,-,few,CASVTGLFANTGELFF,TGTGCCAGCGTCACCGGACTGTTCGCGAACACCGGGGAGCTGTTTTTT
TRBJ2-1,TRBV28,-,many,CAGQRSADSYNEQFF,TGTGCCGGCCAACGATCCGCGGACTCCTACAATGAGCAGTTCTTC
TRBJ2-2,TRBV7-2,TRBD1,many,CASSSSTGATNTGELFF,TGTGCCAGCAGCTCTTCGACAGGGGCGACGAACACCGGGGAGCTGTTTTTT
TRBJ2-5,TRBV5-6,TRBD2,-,CASSPRLAGMETQYF,TGTGCCAGCAGCCCCCGACTAGCCGGGATGGAGACCCAGTACTTC
TRBJ1-4,TRBV7-9,-,-,CASSGNQENEKLFF,TGTGCCAGCAGCGGCAATCAGGAGAATGAAAAACTGTTTTTT
TRBJ1-1,TRBV11-2,-,many,CASSLGNSGWNTEAFF,TGTGCCAGCAGCTTGGGGAATTCGGGCTGGAACACTGAAGCTTTCTTT
TRBJ2-3,TRBV5-1,-,many,CASSLEVPSTDTQYF,TGCGCCAGCAGCTTGGAGGTCCCTAGCACAGATACGCAGTATTTT
TRBJ1-4,TRBV29-1,-,many,CSVVVGLANEKLFF,TGCAGCGTTGTGGTCGGGTTGGCTAATGAAAAACTGTTTTTT
TRBJ2-1,TRBV2,-,many,CASSVLANNEQFF,TGTGCCAGCAGTGTTTTAGCTAACAATGAGCAGTTCTTC
TRBJ2-2,TRBV14,-,many,CASRDRYVGELFF,TGTGCCAGCAGGGATCGATATGTCGGGGAGCTGTTTTTT
TRBJ2-1,TRBV27,-,many,CASSLSRTYNEQFF,TGTGCCAGCAGTTTATCGCGAACCTACAATGAGCAGTTCTTC
TRBJ1-1,TRBV7-9,-,few,CASSPREGHTEAFF,TGTGCCAGCAGCCCCCGAGAGGGGCACACTGAAGCTTTCTTT
TRBJ2-7,TRBV12-3/TRBV12-4,-,many,CASRGHGRSNEQYF,TGTGCCAGCAGGGGCCATGGGAGGTCCAACGAGCAGTACTTC
TRBJ2-1,TRBV20-1,TRBD2,many,CSARDGTSGYYNEQFF,TGCAGTGCTAGAGATGGGACTAGCGGATATTACAATGAGCAGTTCTTC
TRBJ1-2,TRBV19,-,many,CASSMGQPSGIHGYTF,TGTGCCAGTAGTATGGGTCAACCGAGTGGGATCCATGGCTACACCTTC
TRBJ1-4,TRBV30,-,-,CAWSGTSHGANEKLFF,TGTGCCTGGAGCGGGACCTCTCACGGGGCTAATGAAAAACTGTTTTTT
TRBJ1-5,TRBV2,TRBD1,many,CASLGQGNQPQHF,TGTGCCAGCCTAGGACAGGGCAATCAGCCCCAGCATTTT
TRBJ1-5,TRBV6-1,-,-,CASSEKFGGSGPQHF,TGTGCCAGCAGTGAAAAGTTTGGGGGAAGTGGGCCCCAGCATTTT